This record concerns one T cell receptor (beta chain) sequence. These data originate in a study of shared clonotypes between healthy human individuals. The CDR3 is made up of 15 amino acids. Trimming took 5 bases from V and 2 from J, leaving 14 bases between them. The germline gives CDR1 SGHRS, CDR2 YFSETQ. Terminally differentiated effector memory CD45RA+ cells were excluded by CCR7 positive selection of CD45RO-negative cells. Sorted subsets were amplified in replicate PCRs using 200 ng DNA, around 30,000 T cell genomes. Assay: immunoSEQ multiplex PCR; the TCRdb copy retains only in-frame clones and omits some. The data contain approximately 2,200,000 clones, under 95% of them singletons.

V and J are TRBV5-1 and TRBJ2-1; D unresolved. The TCR sequence derives from a man aged 18 to 30 in good health. Some clones in this sample may be carry-over from other donors' samples. What was sequenced was naive CD8+ T cells from PBMCs. DNA for the CDR3: TGCGCCAGCAGGGCGTCCCTAAGTCCCTACAATGAGCAGTTCTTC. Translated, it gives CASRASLSPYNEQFF.